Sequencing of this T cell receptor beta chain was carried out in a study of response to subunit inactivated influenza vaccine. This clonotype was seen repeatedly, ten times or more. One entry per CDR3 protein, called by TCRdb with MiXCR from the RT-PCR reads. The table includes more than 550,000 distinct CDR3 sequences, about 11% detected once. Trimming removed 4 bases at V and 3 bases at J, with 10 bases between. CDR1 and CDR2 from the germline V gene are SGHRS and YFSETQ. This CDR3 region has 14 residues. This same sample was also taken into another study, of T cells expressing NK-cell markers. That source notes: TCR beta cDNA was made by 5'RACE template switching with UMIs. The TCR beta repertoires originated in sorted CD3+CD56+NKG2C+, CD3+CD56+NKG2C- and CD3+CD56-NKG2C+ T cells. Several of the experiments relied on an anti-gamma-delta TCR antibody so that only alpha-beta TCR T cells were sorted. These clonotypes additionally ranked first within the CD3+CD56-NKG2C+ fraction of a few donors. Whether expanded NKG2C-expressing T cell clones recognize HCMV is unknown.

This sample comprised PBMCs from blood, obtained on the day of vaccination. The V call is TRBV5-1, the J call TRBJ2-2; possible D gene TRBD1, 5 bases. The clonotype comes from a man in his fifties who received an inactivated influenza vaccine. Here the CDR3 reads CASSVDSYTGELFF. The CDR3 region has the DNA TGCGCCAGCAGCGTTGACAGCTACACCGGGGAGCTGTTTTTT.